These T cell receptor beta chains were read from a single sample in a study of shared clonotypes between healthy human individuals. TCRdb keeps only in-frame clones here, not all; method: immunoSEQ multiplex PCR. The sample holds some 1.1 million clones, around 77% seen once. Sequenced sample: memory CD4+ T cells from PBMCs. The receptors originated from a man aged 18 to 29 in good health. Some clones in this sample may be carry-over from other donors' samples. CDR3s include the opening cysteine and the closing phenylalanine or tryptophan. A D gene is named only where the DNA matches it firmly. Size values are once, few and many counts, or a class for expanded clones, and some rows have none.

j_gene	abundance	v_gene	d_gene	CDR3aa	CDR3nt
TRBJ1-1	once	TRBV18	-	CASSPTVLNTEAFF	TGTGCCAGCTCACCGACAGTTTTGAACACTGAAGCTTTCTTT
TRBJ2-1	-	TRBV5-1	-	CASSPQTGLNEQFF	TGCGCCAGCAGCCCACAGACAGGACTCAATGAGCAGTTCTTC
TRBJ2-2	-	TRBV7-8	TRBD2	CASSFGLAGTGELFF	TGTGCCAGCAGCTTTGGACTAGCGGGAACCGGGGAGCTGTTTTTT
TRBJ2-6	-	TRBV9	TRBD1	CASSPHSQGASGANVLTF	TGTGCCAGCAGCCCCCATAGCCAGGGGGCTTCTGGGGCCAACGTCCTGACTTTC
TRBJ2-5	-	TRBV11-2	-	CASSLVDETQYF	TGTGCCAGCAGCTTAGTGGATGAGACCCAGTACTTC
TRBJ1-4	-	TRBV4-3	-	CASSHRAPRQGNEKLFF	TGCGCCAGCAGCCATCGCGCCCCGCGACAAGGGAATGAAAAACTGTTTTTT
TRBJ1-3	-	TRBV6-5	-	CASSPPGSGNTIYF	TGTGCCAGCAGTCCCCCGGGGTCTGGAAACACCATATATTTT
TRBJ1-2	-	TRBV4-1	-	CASSTRDTAYGYTF	TGCGCCAGCAGCACCCGGGACACGGCCTATGGCTACACCTTC
TRBJ1-5	-	TRBV28	TRBD1	CASSQGQAIYSNQPQHF	TGTGCCAGCAGCCAGGGACAGGCTATCTATAGCAATCAGCCCCAGCATTTT
TRBJ1-5	-	TRBV25-1	-	CASSERETSNQPQHF	TGTGCCAGCAGTGAAAGAGAGACTAGCAATCAGCCCCAGCATTTT
TRBJ2-7	-	TRBV5-1	-	CASRLAREYSYEQYF	TGCGCCAGCAGGCTCGCCCGGGAATACTCCTACGAGCAGTACTTC
TRBJ1-1	-	TRBV28	-	CASSSTSNLNTEAFF	TGTGCCAGCAGTTCCACCAGCAACCTGAACACTGAAGCTTTCTTT
TRBJ2-3	-	TRBV28	TRBD2	CASSLRGRVADTQYF	TGTGCCAGCAGTTTACGAGGGAGGGTTGCAGATACGCAGTATTTT
TRBJ2-5	-	TRBV7-8	TRBD2	CASSTLAARGETQYF	TGTGCCAGCAGCACACTAGCGGCACGAGGGGAGACCCAGTACTTC
TRBJ1-1	-	TRBV5-4	-	CASSPGGALNTEAFF	TGTGCCAGCAGCCCGGGGGGGGCCCTGAACACTGAAGCTTTCTTT
TRBJ1-1	-	TRBV20-1	-	CSTGRNTEAFF	TGCAGTACGGGAAGGAACACTGAAGCTTTCTTT
TRBJ2-7	-	TRBV30	TRBD2	CAWTPRRGEKGTYEQYF	TGTGCCTGGACCCCCCGGCGGGGGGAGAAGGGTACCTACGAGCAGTACTTC
TRBJ2-3	-	TRBV15	-	CATSRDPRWGPTPTDTQYF	TGTGCCACCAGCAGAGATCCGCGCTGGGGACCGACCCCCACAGATACGCAGTATTTT
TRBJ2-1	-	TRBV7-3	-	CASSLGSTEQFF	TGTGCCAGCAGCTTAGGGTCCACTGAGCAGTTCTTC
TRBJ1-2	-	TRBV5-1	-	CASSGDGSYGYTF	TGCGCCAGCAGCGGGGACGGATCCTATGGCTACACCTTC
TRBJ1-1	-	TRBV6-6	-	CASRRNDKAFF	TGTGCCAGCCGGAGGAACGATAAAGCTTTCTTT
TRBJ2-7	few	TRBV5-1	-	CASSSEYEQYF	TGCGCCAGCAGCTCTGAATACGAGCAGTACTTC
TRBJ2-3	-	TRBV7-7	-	CASSPSGDSTDTQYF	TGTGCCAGCAGCCCATCGGGGGATAGCACAGATACGCAGTATTTT
TRBJ1-1	-	TRBV18	TRBD1	CASSRGLRTGVEAFF	TGTGCCAGCTCAAGAGGACTAAGGACAGGGGTTGAAGCTTTCTTT
TRBJ2-2	-	TRBV29-1	-	CSGRVVGNGELFF	TGCAGCGGGAGGGTCGTGGGAAACGGGGAGCTGTTTTTT
TRBJ2-2	-	TRBV6-6	-	CASTRDTGELFF	TGTGCCAGCACCCGAGACACCGGGGAGCTGTTTTTT
TRBJ2-3	-	TRBV19	TRBD2	CASSPSGRAKADTQYF	TGTGCCAGTAGTCCGAGCGGGAGGGCCAAGGCAGATACGCAGTATTTT
TRBJ2-1	-	TRBV7-9	TRBD2	CASSTGLAGVDEQFF	TGTGCCAGCAGCACGGGACTAGCGGGAGTGGATGAGCAGTTCTTC
TRBJ2-3	few	TRBV5-1	TRBD2	CASTQLAGDTDTQYF	TGCGCCAGCACCCAATTAGCGGGAGACACAGATACGCAGTATTTT
TRBJ2-1	-	TRBV19	-	CASSMTGRGANEQFF	TGTGCCAGTAGTATGACAGGGCGGGGGGCCAATGAGCAGTTCTTC
TRBJ2-3	-	TRBV5-1	TRBD2	CASSFTGLAADTQYF	TGCGCCAGCAGCTTCACGGGACTAGCGGCAGATACGCAGTATTTT
TRBJ1-1	-	TRBV5-1	-	CASSRTMGNTEAFF	TGCGCCAGCAGCCGGACCATGGGGAACACTGAAGCTTTCTTT
TRBJ1-2	-	TRBV28	TRBD1	CASSLRGQGDGYTF	TGTGCCAGCAGTTTGAGGGGACAGGGAGACGGCTACACCTTC
TRBJ2-5	-	TRBV11-2	TRBD1	CASSLDRTGGMETQYF	TGTGCCAGCAGCTTAGATCGGACAGGGGGTATGGAGACCCAGTACTTC